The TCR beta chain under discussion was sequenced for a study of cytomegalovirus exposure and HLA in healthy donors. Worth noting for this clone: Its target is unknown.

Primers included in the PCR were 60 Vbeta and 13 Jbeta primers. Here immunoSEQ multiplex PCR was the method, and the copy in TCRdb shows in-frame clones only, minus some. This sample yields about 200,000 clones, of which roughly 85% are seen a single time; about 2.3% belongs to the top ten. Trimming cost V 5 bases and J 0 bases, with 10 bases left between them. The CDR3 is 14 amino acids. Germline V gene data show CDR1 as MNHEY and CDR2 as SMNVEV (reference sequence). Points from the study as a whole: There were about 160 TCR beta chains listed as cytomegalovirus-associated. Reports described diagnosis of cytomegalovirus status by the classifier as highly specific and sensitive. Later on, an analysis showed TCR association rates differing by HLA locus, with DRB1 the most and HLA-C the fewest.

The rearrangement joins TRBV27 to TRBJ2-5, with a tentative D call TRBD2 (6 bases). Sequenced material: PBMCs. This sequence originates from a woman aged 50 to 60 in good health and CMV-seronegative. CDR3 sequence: CASSGTEYQETQYF. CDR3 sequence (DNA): TGTGCCAGCAGTGGGACTGAGTACCAAGAGACCCAGTACTTC.